The rows below give T cell receptor beta chains drawn from one sample of a study of blood T cell repertoires in COVID-19. Produced via immunoSEQ multiplex PCR; TCRdb's table is partial and in-frame only. The sample includes around 100,000 clones, roughly 84% of them seen just once. The sample was peripheral blood. Source of these receptors: a human donor in a cohort sampled during active COVID-19. The CDR3 runs from the conserved cysteine through the conserved F or W. D genes are given only for firm matches. A row's size may be missing; if present it is once, few, many or a size class.

d_gene | j_gene | abundance | v_gene | CDR3aa | CDR3nt
NA | TRBJ1-5 | NA | TRBV10-1 | CASACRTTGPYRQPQHF | TGCGCCAGCGCGTGCCGTACTACAGGGCCGTACAGACAGCCCCAGCATTTT
TRBD1 | TRBJ2-7 | NA | TRBV25-1 | CASSEYGTGIHSYEQYF | TGTGCCAGCAGTGAATACGGGACAGGGATTCACTCCTACGAGCAGTACTTC
NA | TRBJ1-6 | few | TRBV4-1 | CASSLDIGSYNSPLHF | TGCGCCAGCAGCCTGGATATAGGGAGTTATAATTCACCCCTCCACTTT
TRBD2 | TRBJ2-1 | NA | TRBV14 | CASSLWGRGGKVEQFF | TGTGCCAGCAGCCTCTGGGGGAGGGGTGGTAAGGTTGAGCAGTTCTTC
TRBD2 | TRBJ2-5 | NA | TRBV3-1/TRBV3-2 | CASSQPPWVAGVKETQYF | TGTGCCAGCAGCCAACCCCCCTGGGTAGCGGGAGTTAAGGAGACCCAGTACTTC
NA | TRBJ1-1 | NA | TRBV3-1/TRBV3-2 | CASSPAGVNTEAFF | TGTGCCAGCAGCCCAGCGGGGGTGAACACTGAAGCTTTCTTT
NA | TRBJ2-3 | NA | TRBV7-3 | CASSPGPVSDTQYF | TGTGCCAGCAGCCCTGGGCCCGTCTCCGATACGCAGTATTTT
TRBD1 | TRBJ1-2 | NA | TRBV28 | CASRGQGPSGFYGYTF | TGTGCCAGCAGGGGACAGGGACCTTCGGGCTTCTATGGCTACACCTTC
TRBD2 | TRBJ2-1 | NA | TRBV5-4 | CASSLRLAGGNNEQFF | TGTGCCAGCAGCCTTCGACTAGCGGGGGGGAATAATGAGCAGTTCTTC
NA | TRBJ1-6 | NA | TRBV14 | CASSQVRQSNSPLHF | TGTGCCAGCAGCCAAGTTCGACAGAGTAATTCACCCCTCCACTTT
TRBD1 | TRBJ1-5 | NA | TRBV7-2 | CASSRTQGGDNQPQHF | TGTGCCAGCAGCCGCACCCAGGGGGGTGACAATCAGCCCCAGCATTTT
TRBD1 | TRBJ2-2 | few | TRBV3-1/TRBV3-2 | CASSLRTGGDLGGELFF | TGTGCCAGCAGCCTCCGGACAGGGGGCGATCTGGGCGGGGAGCTGTTTTTT
NA | TRBJ2-2 | NA | TRBV6-6 | CASNIDVEGPGELFF | TGTGCCAGCAACATCGATGTGGAGGGGCCCGGGGAGCTGTTTTTT
TRBD1 | TRBJ1-5 | NA | TRBV6-6 | CASRTLRDSLNQPQHF | TGTGCCAGCAGAACACTCCGGGACAGCTTAAATCAGCCCCAGCATTTT
TRBD1 | TRBJ1-5 | NA | TRBV5-1 | CASSWDSNRDQPQHF | TGCGCCAGCAGCTGGGACAGCAATAGGGATCAGCCCCAGCATTTT
TRBD1 | TRBJ2-3 | NA | TRBV2 | CAKGQRSTDTQYF | TGTGCCAAGGGACAGCGATCCACAGATACGCAGTATTTT
NA | TRBJ1-3 | NA | TRBV10-3 | CAISEATRVQGNTIYF | TGTGCCATCAGTGAGGCGACCCGGGTTCAAGGAAACACCATATATTTT
NA | TRBJ2-5 | NA | TRBV6-6 | CASSYRETQYF | TGTGCCAGCAGTTATAGAGAGACCCAGTACTTC
NA | TRBJ1-1 | medium-sized | TRBV5-5 | CASSLFGGTEAFF | TGTGCCAGCAGCTTGTTCGGGGGGACTGAAGCTTTCTTT
NA | TRBJ2-6 | NA | TRBV28 | CASTPRRGSGANVLTF | TGTGCCAGCACCCCACGAAGGGGGTCTGGGGCCAACGTCCTGACTTTC
TRBD1 | TRBJ1-4 | NA | TRBV5-8 | CASSYYRGSNEKLFF | TGTGCCAGCAGCTATTACAGGGGGTCTAATGAAAAACTGTTTTTT
NA | TRBJ2-5 | NA | TRBV24-1 | CATSDLMGGRETQYF | TGTGCCACCAGTGATTTGATGGGGGGGCGAGAGACCCAGTACTTC
TRBD1 | TRBJ1-1 | NA | TRBV5-8 | CASSSDYRGTAFF | TGTGCCAGCAGCTCGGATTACAGGGGAACAGCTTTCTTT
TRBD2 | TRBJ2-3 | NA | TRBV6-1 | CASSEAWGLAGGPDTQYF | TGTGCCAGCAGTGAAGCGTGGGGGCTAGCGGGAGGCCCAGATACGCAGTATTTT
TRBD1 | TRBJ2-7 | few | TRBV19 | CASRRDSGGPYEQYF | TGTGCCAGTCGAAGGGACAGTGGAGGTCCCTACGAGCAGTACTTC
NA | TRBJ2-7 | NA | TRBV12-5 | CARRRARVRHEQYF | TGTGCTAGACGCAGGGCTCGGGTCCGCCACGAGCAGTACTTC
NA | TRBJ2-3 | NA | TRBV19 | CASRRSTDTQYF | TGTGCCAGTAGGAGATCCACAGATACGCAGTATTTT